This T cell receptor (beta chain) is from a study of siplizumab effects on memory and regulatory T cells. The study's findings and limits: An assignable naive or memory phenotype was lacking in roughly 75-96% of proliferating CD4+ or CD8+ clones. Siplizumab produced a significant reduction in alloreactive sequences that were traceable to unstimulated CD4+ memory cells. Naive T cells were seemingly more diverse than memory cells, and major contributions to the alloresponse seemed to be made by them. Unstimulated subset assignment was obtained for only a minor fraction of alloreactive clones.

Comment on this clone: The antigen remains undetermined.

The protocol was immunoSEQ multiplex PCR, while the TCRdb copy is restricted to in-frame clones and leaves out a portion. The sample lists some 100,000 clones, around 95% seen once, with roughly 0.6% in the top ten. The V gene lost 5 bases and the J gene lost 3 bases, with 10 bases spanning the gap. Germline V CDR1 and CDR2: SGHDN, FVKESK. The CDR3 covers 13 residues. The TCR originated in a human donor in good health. This sequence joins TRBV14 and TRBJ1-2; no definite D call. Sequenced input: Tregs sorted from blood. The CDR3 protein is CASSRRVDYGYTF. The DNA of the CDR3 is TGTGCCAGCAGCAGGAGGGTCGACTATGGCTACACCTTC.